Listed below are T cell receptor beta chains from one sample, sequenced in a study of blood T cell repertoires in COVID-19. Repertoires were generated with immunoSEQ multiplex PCR, while TCRdb's copy carries only in-frame clones and drops some. The sample holds 50,000 or so clones, around nine tenths seen once. The sample was peripheral blood. Receptors originate from a human donor with active COVID-19. The donor label of this sample is uncertain. Both conserved end residues are part of each CDR3. D genes are given only for firm matches. Size tells how often a clone was seen (once, few, many) or the class of an expanded clone, and some rows leave it out.

abundance: .; j_gene: TRBJ1-1; v_gene: TRBV9; d_gene: .; CDR3aa: CASSRLTGNTEAFF; CDR3nt: TGTGCCAGCAGCAGACTGACAGGGAACACTGAAGCTTTCTTT
abundance: .; j_gene: TRBJ1-3; v_gene: TRBV9; d_gene: .; CDR3aa: CASSVGPGSGNTIYF; CDR3nt: TGTGCCAGCAGCGTAGGTCCAGGGTCCGGAAACACCATATATTTT
abundance: .; j_gene: TRBJ2-6; v_gene: TRBV6-5; d_gene: .; CDR3aa: CASSYLRGIGANVLTF; CDR3nt: TGTGCCAGCAGTTACCTTCGGGGGATCGGGGCCAACGTCCTGACTTTC
abundance: .; j_gene: TRBJ2-7; v_gene: TRBV3-1/TRBV3-2; d_gene: .; CDR3aa: CASSQSRLEQYF; CDR3nt: TGTGCCAGCAGCCAATCCCGACTTGAGCAGTACTTC
abundance: .; j_gene: TRBJ2-3; v_gene: TRBV27; d_gene: .; CDR3aa: CASSLSRAGWADTQYF; CDR3nt: TGTGCCAGCAGTTTATCGAGGGCGGGGTGGGCAGATACGCAGTATTTT
abundance: .; j_gene: TRBJ2-1; v_gene: TRBV6-2/TRBV6-3; d_gene: TRBD2; CDR3aa: CASSQGLAVYNEQFF; CDR3nt: TGTGCCAGCAGTCAGGGACTAGCGGTTTACAATGAGCAGTTCTTC
abundance: once; j_gene: TRBJ1-2; v_gene: TRBV7-2; d_gene: .; CDR3aa: CASSFDRKYGYTF; CDR3nt: TGTGCCAGCAGCTTCGACAGGAAGTATGGCTACACCTTC
abundance: .; j_gene: TRBJ2-3; v_gene: TRBV27; d_gene: .; CDR3aa: CACHGADTQYF; CDR3nt: TGTGCCTGCCACGGGGCAGATACGCAGTATTTT
abundance: .; j_gene: TRBJ2-1; v_gene: TRBV7-7; d_gene: TRBD1; CDR3aa: CASSLQGAAYNEQFF; CDR3nt: TGTGCTAGCAGCTTACAGGGGGCGGCCTACAATGAGCAGTTCTTC
abundance: few; j_gene: TRBJ1-5; v_gene: TRBV27; d_gene: .; CDR3aa: CASSQQGPYSNQPQHF; CDR3nt: TGTGCCAGCAGTCAGCAGGGGCCATATAGCAATCAGCCCCAGCATTTT
abundance: .; j_gene: TRBJ2-2; v_gene: TRBV5-1; d_gene: TRBD1; CDR3aa: CASSPRQGTNTGELFF; CDR3nt: TGCGCCAGCAGCCCCAGACAGGGGACGAACACCGGGGAGCTGTTTTTT
abundance: .; j_gene: TRBJ2-1; v_gene: TRBV7-2; d_gene: .; CDR3aa: CASTHSWGGAYFEQFF; CDR3nt: TGTGCCAGCACCCATAGTTGGGGGGGGGCCTATTTTGAGCAGTTCTTC
abundance: .; j_gene: TRBJ2-1; v_gene: TRBV19; d_gene: .; CDR3aa: CASSIAAEADYNEQFF; CDR3nt: TGTGCCAGTAGTATAGCAGCAGAGGCGGACTACAATGAGCAGTTCTTC
abundance: .; j_gene: TRBJ2-4; v_gene: TRBV6-6; d_gene: .; CDR3aa: CASSYPDSLDIQYF; CDR3nt: TGTGCCAGCAGTTACCCCGACTCGCTGGACATTCAGTACTTC
abundance: .; j_gene: TRBJ2-3; v_gene: TRBV7-8; d_gene: .; CDR3aa: CASSLVGASTDTQYF; CDR3nt: TGTGCCAGCAGCTTAGTGGGGGCAAGCACAGATACGCAGTATTTT
abundance: .; j_gene: TRBJ2-5; v_gene: TRBV9; d_gene: .; CDR3aa: CASNSGDRETQYF; CDR3nt: TGTGCCAGTAACTCGGGGGACCGAGAGACCCAGTACTTC
abundance: .; j_gene: TRBJ2-5; v_gene: TRBV7-2; d_gene: TRBD1; CDR3aa: CASSLGTGGETQYF; CDR3nt: TGTGCCAGCAGCTTAGGGACAGGCGGAGAGACCCAGTACTTC
abundance: .; j_gene: TRBJ2-1; v_gene: TRBV6-5; d_gene: TRBD2; CDR3aa: CASSLGGGSYNEQFF; CDR3nt: TGTGCCAGCAGTTTGGGCGGGGGTTCCTACAATGAGCAGTTCTTC
abundance: .; j_gene: TRBJ2-3; v_gene: TRBV19; d_gene: TRBD2; CDR3aa: CASTVGLALGDTQYF; CDR3nt: TGTGCCAGTACCGTGGGACTAGCGCTCGGAGATACGCAGTATTTT
abundance: .; j_gene: TRBJ1-1; v_gene: TRBV9; d_gene: TRBD1; CDR3aa: CASSDLRTGKYTEAFF; CDR3nt: TGTGCCAGCAGCGACCTCAGGACAGGGAAGTACACTGAAGCTTTCTTT
abundance: once; j_gene: TRBJ2-1; v_gene: TRBV18; d_gene: TRBD2; CDR3aa: CASSPGLAGGNEQFF; CDR3nt: TGTGCCAGCTCACCAGGACTAGCGGGAGGTAATGAGCAGTTCTTC
abundance: .; j_gene: TRBJ1-2; v_gene: TRBV2; d_gene: TRBD1; CDR3aa: CASSLDRAGGLYGYTF; CDR3nt: TGTGCCAGCAGCCTGGACAGGGCAGGGGGTTTATATGGCTACACCTTC
abundance: .; j_gene: TRBJ1-2; v_gene: TRBV27; d_gene: .; CDR3aa: CASSLSELPGPYGYTF; CDR3nt: TGTGCCAGCAGTTTATCGGAACTCCCAGGGCCCTATGGCTACACCTTC
abundance: .; j_gene: TRBJ2-7; v_gene: TRBV27; d_gene: TRBD1; CDR3aa: CASSFGTGTYEQYF; CDR3nt: TGTGCCAGCAGTTTCGGGACAGGGACCTACGAGCAGTACTTC
abundance: .; j_gene: TRBJ1-1; v_gene: TRBV12-3/TRBV12-4; d_gene: TRBD1; CDR3aa: CASSFPPDREAFF; CDR3nt: TGTGCCAGCAGTTTCCCTCCGGACAGGGAAGCTTTCTTT
abundance: .; j_gene: TRBJ1-1; v_gene: TRBV4-1; d_gene: .; CDR3aa: CASSPATGGVNTEAFF; CDR3nt: TGCGCCAGCAGCCCAGCCACCGGGGGGGTGAACACTGAAGCTTTCTTT
abundance: .; j_gene: TRBJ1-1; v_gene: TRBV28; d_gene: .; CDR3aa: CASSPLVSVGGTEAFF; CDR3nt: TGTGCCAGCAGCCCCCTCGTGTCGGTGGGGGGTACTGAAGCTTTCTTT
abundance: .; j_gene: TRBJ1-2; v_gene: TRBV19; d_gene: TRBD1; CDR3aa: CASSIDDRDYGYTF; CDR3nt: TGTGCCAGTAGTATAGACGACAGGGACTATGGCTACACCTTC
abundance: .; j_gene: TRBJ1-5; v_gene: TRBV6-6; d_gene: TRBD1; CDR3aa: CASSFPGGGNQPQHF; CDR3nt: TGTGCCAGCAGTTTCCCAGGGGGTGGCAATCAGCCCCAGCATTTT
abundance: .; j_gene: TRBJ2-3; v_gene: TRBV5-1; d_gene: .; CDR3aa: CASSLGQGLYTDTQYF; CDR3nt: TGCGCCAGCAGCTTAGGCCAGGGACTTTACACAGATACGCAGTATTTT
abundance: .; j_gene: TRBJ1-1; v_gene: TRBV9; d_gene: .; CDR3aa: CASSVGGLTEAFF; CDR3nt: TGTGCCAGCAGCGTAGGGGGACTCACTGAAGCTTTCTTT
abundance: .; j_gene: TRBJ2-7; v_gene: TRBV29-1; d_gene: .; CDR3aa: CSVSGGPGPYEQYF; CDR3nt: TGCAGCGTTTCCGGCGGGCCTGGGCCCTACGAGCAGTACTTC
abundance: many; j_gene: TRBJ1-4; v_gene: TRBV6-6; d_gene: .; CDR3aa: CASDSSSELFF; CDR3nt: TGTGCCAGCGACAGCTCTAGTGAACTGTTTTTT
abundance: .; j_gene: TRBJ1-1; v_gene: TRBV5-1; d_gene: .; CDR3aa: CASKAGTTNTEAFF; CDR3nt: TGCGCCAGCAAAGCCGGGACAACGAACACTGAAGCTTTCTTT
abundance: .; j_gene: TRBJ2-1; v_gene: TRBV7-7; d_gene: .; CDR3aa: CASSLEASGPYNEQFF; CDR3nt: TGTGCTAGCAGCTTAGAGGCAAGCGGACCTTACAATGAGCAGTTCTTC